This TCR beta chain was observed in a study of blood T cell dynamics during melanoma immunotherapy. Study-wide background: Patients with metastatic melanoma got pembrolizumab or nivolumab-ipilimumab as first-line care. The study's findings and limits: Unlike progressors, later disease-control patients had W3 repertoires gaining clonality or diversity.

DNA loading was fixed at about 360 ng for all bulk PBMC samples. The protocol was immunoSEQ multiplex PCR, while the TCRdb copy is restricted to in-frame clones and leaves out a portion. This table has 14,000 to 15,000 clones, approximately 90% appearing once. Germline V gives CDR1 SGHRS, CDR2 YFSETQ. The V segment lost 0 bases and the J segment 4 bases; nucleotides outside the gene matches: 6. The CDR3 totals 16 residues. Time point specified: week 3, after first cycle of checkpoint inhibitor. Prior systemic cancer therapy, immunosuppressant use and other active malignancies excluded patients. As for this clone: Its antigen is unknown.

The sample in question was blood, obtained from a patient treated with checkpoint blockade. The receptor comes from a human donor with melanoma. This chain connects TRBV5-1 to TRBJ2-2, with 7 bases fitting TRBD2. This CDR3 is CASSLDGRAGTGELFF. The CDR3 DNA is TGCGCCAGCAGCTTGGATGGGAGGGCCGGCACCGGGGAGCTGTTTTTT.